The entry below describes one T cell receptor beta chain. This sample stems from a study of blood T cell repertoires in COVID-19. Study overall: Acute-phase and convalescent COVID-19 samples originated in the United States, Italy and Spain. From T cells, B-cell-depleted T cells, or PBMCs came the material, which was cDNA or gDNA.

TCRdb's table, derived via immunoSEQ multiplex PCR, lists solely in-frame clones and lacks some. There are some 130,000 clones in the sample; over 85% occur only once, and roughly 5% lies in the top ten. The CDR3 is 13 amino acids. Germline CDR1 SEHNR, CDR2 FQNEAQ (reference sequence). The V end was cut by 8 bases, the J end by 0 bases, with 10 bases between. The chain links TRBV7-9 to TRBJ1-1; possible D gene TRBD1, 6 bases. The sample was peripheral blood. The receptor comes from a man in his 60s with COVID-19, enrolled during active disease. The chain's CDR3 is CASEGQMNTEAFF. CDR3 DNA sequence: TGTGCCAGCGAAGGACAGATGAACACTGAAGCTTTCTTT.